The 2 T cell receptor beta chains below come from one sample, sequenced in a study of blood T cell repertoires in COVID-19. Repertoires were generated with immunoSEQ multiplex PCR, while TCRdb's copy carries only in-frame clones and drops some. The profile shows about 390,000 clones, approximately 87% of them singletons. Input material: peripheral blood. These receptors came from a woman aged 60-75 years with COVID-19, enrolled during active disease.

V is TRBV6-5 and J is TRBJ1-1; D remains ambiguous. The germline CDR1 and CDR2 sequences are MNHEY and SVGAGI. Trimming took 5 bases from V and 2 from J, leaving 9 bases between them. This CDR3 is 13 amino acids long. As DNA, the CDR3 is TGTGCCAGCAGTATTAGTGATAACACTGAAGCTTTCTTT. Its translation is CASSISDNTEAFF.

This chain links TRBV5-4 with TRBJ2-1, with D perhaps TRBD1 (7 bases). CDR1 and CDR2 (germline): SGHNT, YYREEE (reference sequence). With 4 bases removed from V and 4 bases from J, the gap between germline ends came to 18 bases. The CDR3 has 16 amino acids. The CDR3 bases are TGTGCCAGCAGCCCAACGACAGGGAGGAGTTACAATGAGCAGTTCTTC. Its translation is CASSPTTGRSYNEQFF.